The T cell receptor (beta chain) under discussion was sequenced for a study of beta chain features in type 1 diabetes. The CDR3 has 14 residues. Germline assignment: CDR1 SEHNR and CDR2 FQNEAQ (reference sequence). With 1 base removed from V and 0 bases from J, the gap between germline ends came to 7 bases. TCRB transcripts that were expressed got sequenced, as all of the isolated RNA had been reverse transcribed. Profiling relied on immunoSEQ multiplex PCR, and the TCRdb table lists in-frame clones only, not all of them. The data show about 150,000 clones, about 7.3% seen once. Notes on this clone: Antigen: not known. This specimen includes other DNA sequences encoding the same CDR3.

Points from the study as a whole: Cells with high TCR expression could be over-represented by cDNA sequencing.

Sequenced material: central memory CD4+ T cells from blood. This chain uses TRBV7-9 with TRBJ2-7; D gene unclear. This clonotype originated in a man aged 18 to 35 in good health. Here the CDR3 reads CASSLDGSSYEQYF. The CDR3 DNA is TGTGCCAGCAGCTTAGATGGTAGCTCCTACGAGCAGTACTTC.